The 10 T cell receptor beta chains reported below all come from one sample, sequenced in a study of cytotoxic CD8 clonotypes in ibrutinib-treated CLL. Repertoires were generated with immunoSEQ multiplex PCR, while TCRdb's copy carries only in-frame clones and drops some. The repertoire has approximately 280,000 clones, roughly 76% of them found once; the top ten carry around 5.1%. Sequencing used PBMCs, obtained at disease progression, from a patient treated with ibrutinib. These receptors came from a human donor with chronic lymphocytic leukemia.

The table lists this clone with a few counts. The chain employs TRBV6-1 and TRBJ2-7; D remains unclear. This CDR3 spans 15 amino acids. Germline V gene data show CDR1 as MNHNS and CDR2 as SASEGT. V was shortened by 4 bases and J by 5 bases, with 18 bases between the two germline ends. The CDR3 reads CASSVFLGIVNEQYF. CDR3 nucleotides: TGTGCCAGCAGTGTCTTTTTAGGGATAGTCAACGAGCAGTACTTC.

The chain is built from TRBV19 and TRBJ1-5; TRBD1 might be the D (5 bases). CDR1 and CDR2 from the germline V gene are LNHDA and SQIVND (reference sequence). The CDR3 consists of 14 residues. The germline V and J ends were trimmed by 2 bases and 2 bases, with 7 bases remaining between them. CDR3 DNA: TGTGCCAGTAGTATACGAGGGGGCAATCAGCCCCAGCATTTT. It encodes CASSIRGGNQPQHF.

This clone has a single count. The V and J genes are TRBV11-3 and TRBJ2-1; D gene uncertain. Trimming shortened V by 1 base and J by 7 bases, and 5 bases separated the two germline ends. Per germline, CDR1 SGHNT and CDR2 YENEEA. The CDR3 totals 12 residues. CDR3 residues: CASSLAGNEQFF. Written as DNA, the CDR3 is TGTGCCAGCAGCTTAGCGGGTAATGAGCAGTTCTTC.

This clone was recorded once. V is TRBV28 and J is TRBJ1-1; 7 bases align to TRBD1. Germline assignment: CDR1 MDHEN and CDR2 SYDVKM. The CDR3 is 14 amino acids. Trimming at V came to 5 bases and at J to 3 bases, leaving 6 bases not matched to a gene. The CDR3 here is CASSIGGLDTEAFF. CDR3 bases: TGTGCCAGCAGTATAGGGGGCTTGGACACTGAAGCTTTCTTT.

This clone was picked up a small number of times. The rearrangement uses TRBV9 and TRBJ1-1; D not resolved. V gave up 0 bases and J gave up 2 bases, with 8 bases separating them. In germline, CDR1 is SGDLS, CDR2 YYNGEE. CDR3 length equals 14 residues. The CDR3: CASSVATANTEAFF. Here the CDR3 DNA reads TGTGCCAGCAGCGTAGCTACTGCCAACACTGAAGCTTTCTTT. Using reference TRBV9 and TRBJ1-1 for the parts outside the CDR3, the full variable domain is DSGVTQTPKHLITATGQRVTLRCSPRSGDLSVYWYQQSLDQGLQFLIQYYNGEERAKGNILERFSAQQFPDLHSELNLSSLELGDSALYFCASSVATANTEAFFGQGTRLTVV.

V gene TRBV25-1 combines with J gene TRBJ1-1; D is perhaps TRBD1 (6 bases). Deletions cut 7 bases from V and 2 bases from J, with 17 bases between. Germline CDR1 MGHDK, CDR2 SYGVNS. CDR3 size: 15 residues. In DNA, the CDR3 is TGTGCCAGCACTCAAACAGGGCTTAGAAACACTGAAGCTTTCTTT. Amino acid sequence: CASTQTGLRNTEAFF.

V is TRBV28 and J is TRBJ1-1, with D perhaps matching TRBD1 (5 bases). V dropped 3 bases and J dropped 0 bases, with 14 bases sitting between them. The germline V gene has CDR1 MDHEN and CDR2 SYDVKM. The CDR3 spans 16 residues. The CDR3 protein is CASSFGAIIMNTEAFF. CDR3 sequence (DNA): TGTGCCAGCAGTTTCGGGGCGATCATCATGAACACTGAAGCTTTCTTT. The whole variable domain, remainder taken from reference TRBV28 and TRBJ1-1, is DVKVTQSSRYLVKRTGEKVFLECVQDMDHENMFWYRQDPGLGLRLIYFSYDVKMKEKGDIPEGYSVSREKKERFSLILESASTNQTSMYLCASSFGAIIMNTEAFFGQGTRLTVV.

The rearrangement links TRBV7-9 to TRBJ2-7, with TRBD2 as a possible D gene (6 bases). V was shortened by 4 bases and J by 3 bases, with 10 bases between the two germline ends. The CDR3 sequence is 13 residues long. CDR1 and CDR2 from the germline V gene are SEHNR and FQNEAQ (reference sequence). CDR3 residues: CASSSYSGYEQYF. The CDR3 DNA sequence: TGTGCCAGCAGCTCCTATAGCGGCTACGAGCAGTACTTC.

The chain carries TRBV5-1 and TRBJ2-5; D unresolved. The germline V and J ends were trimmed by 4 bases and 2 bases, with 15 bases remaining between them. The germline V gene encodes CDR1 SGHRS and CDR2 YFSETQ. The CDR3 length is 15 residues. The CDR3 DNA reads TGCGCCAGCAGCCCTGGCCCCTCGGGTCAAGAGACCCAGTACTTC. Its translation: CASSPGPSGQETQYF.

This clone has more than one count but fewer than ten. V gene TRBV9 combines with J gene TRBJ2-5, with 8 bases lining up with TRBD1. V shed 4 bases and J 2 bases; nucleotides not matched to a gene: 10. Germline CDR1 is SGDLS and CDR2 is YYNGEE. The CDR3 is made up of 16 amino acids. For the CDR3, the DNA is TGTGCCAGCAGCCGCCTAGGACAGGGCTGGCAAGAGACCCAGTACTTC. This gives the protein CASSRLGQGWQETQYF. Based on the CDR3 plus reference TRBV9 and TRBJ2-5, the full variable domain is DSGVTQTPKHLITATGQRVTLRCSPRSGDLSVYWYQQSLDQGLQFLIQYYNGEERAKGNILERFSAQQFPDLHSELNLSSLELGDSALYFCASSRLGQGWQETQYFGPGTRLLVL.